This entry features one TCR beta chain sequence. The antigen it binds to is not known. Per-nucleotide qualities are absent, and no much larger clonotype sits a single base away. The immunoSEQ Assay, a bias-controlled multiplex PCR, was used to amplify TCRbeta CDR3 regions from genomic DNA. Processing in the source paper ran as follows. The number of nucleated cells in each sample was estimated by amplification of reference gene primers within the assay. To quantify the absolute abundance of each unique TCRbeta CDR3 rearrangement, sequence reads were collapsed and filtered. For each sample, productive Simpson clonality was calculated as the square root of Simpson's diversity index over productive rearrangements. TCRdb provides this immuneACCESS table in a form limited to in-frame rearrangements. Some clones are lacking; in checked studies, under half of them reflect an unresolved V gene, and why the rest are absent is not known. The D gene and trimming were derived from the DNA, and the V and J assignments and clone size from that table. The sample contains nearly 110,000 clones, about 90% of them found a single time. Clones ranked in the top ten supply under 1.5% of the sample.

These data belong to a study of blood T cell repertoires in COVID-19 (TCRdb year 2020). Turning to the overall study: Samples from collaborators originated in the United States, Italy and Spain and spanned both the acute and convalescent phases of COVID-19. Deeply sampled blood TCRbeta repertoires from subjects exposed to, actively infected with, or recovered from COVID-19 were included in the dataset. The prospective study material was composed of cDNA or gDNA derived from T cells, B-cell-depleted T cells, or PBMCs. The repertoires were released in a freely available public database intended as a resource for research on the immune response to SARS-CoV-2. A de-identified subject ID, COVID-19 status, age in years and sex were almost always included in the sample metadata. Where available, HLA class I and class II types were obtained from metadata supplied by the sample provider rather than from assay-based typing. Samples were obtained from the ongoing ImmuneRACE study (first 160 participants) and from about 1,300 subjects provided by 6 global collaborators.

The collaborating institutions used their own protocols to collect whole blood in K2EDTA tubes. For TCRbeta analysis, collaborators shipped samples as frozen whole blood, isolated PBMCs, or DNA extracted from either of those sample types. From V the trimming removes 3 bases and from J it removes 1 base, while the gene matches leave 5 bases of the junction unaccounted for. CDR1 and CDR2 are read off the germline V gene as WSHSY and SAAADI. Spanning cysteine to phenylalanine, the CDR3 consists of 16 amino acids. This entry keeps only the CDR3 DNA: 48 bases, framed from base 1. The research as a whole found: The amount of clinical and demographic metadata varied by source and participant and was provided uncurated.

Sample: peripheral blood. This clonotype was obtained from a woman in her twenties or thirties with acute or convalescent COVID-19. Recombination linked TRBV10-2 to TRBJ2-2; 7 middle bases align to TRBD2. The CDR3 amino acid sequence is: CASSEASGVNTGELFF. The DNA sequence is TGCGCCAGCAGTGAAGCTAGCGGCGTGAACACCGGGGAGCTGTTTTTT.